A single sample is the source of the 18 T cell receptor beta chains below, sequenced in a study of technical replicates of blood from a few donors. Profiled with immunoSEQ multiplex PCR; TCRdb holds only in-frame clones, not every one. The profile shows some 80,000 clones, under 95% of them singletons. The sequenced sample was T cells isolated from PBMCs. The source is a human donor in good health.

This rearrangement joins TRBV20-1 to TRBJ2-1; TRBD2 agrees at 9 bases. This CDR3 is 11 amino acids long. Germline V gene sequence: CDR1 DFQATT, CDR2 SNEGSKA (reference sequence). After removal of 1 base from V and 11 bases from J, the junction contained 0 bases not matched to a gene. Written as DNA, the CDR3 is TGCAGTGCTAGAGCTAGCGGGAAGCAGTTCTTC. Translating it yields CSARASGKQFF.

The chain joins TRBV5-1 to TRBJ2-5, with D unclear. Germline V gene data show CDR1 as SGHRS and CDR2 as YFSETQ. V was shortened by 1 base and J by 2 bases, with 9 bases between the two germline ends. The length of the CDR3 is 14 residues. The CDR3 sequence is CASSLSPAQETQYF. CDR3 nucleotide sequence: TGCGCCAGCAGCTTGAGCCCTGCGCAAGAGACCCAGTACTTC. The whole variable domain, remainder taken from reference TRBV5-1 and TRBJ2-5, is KAGVTQTPRYLIKTRGQQVTLSCSPISGHRSVSWYQQTPGQGLQFLFEYFSETQRNKGNFPGRFSGRQFSNSRSEMNVSTLELGDSALYLCASSLSPAQETQYFGPGTRLLVL.

The chain couples TRBV5-1 to TRBJ2-2; 8 bases fit TRBD2. The CDR3 totals 16 residues. Germline CDR1 is SGHRS and CDR2 is YFSETQ. After removal of 0 bases from V and 4 bases from J, the junction contained 5 bases not matched to a gene. The CDR3 DNA sequence: TGCGCCAGCAGCTTGGTCGGGGGGGCGCCCACCGGGGAGCTGTTTTTT. It codes for CASSLVGGAPTGELFF. Using reference TRBV5-1 and TRBJ2-2 for the parts outside the CDR3, the full variable domain is KAGVTQTPRYLIKTRGQQVTLSCSPISGHRSVSWYQQTPGQGLQFLFEYFSETQRNKGNFPGRFSGRQFSNSRSEMNVSTLELGDSALYLCASSLVGGAPTGELFFGEGSRLTVL.

The chain uses TRBV4-2 and TRBJ2-7; TRBD2 aligns across 12 bases. The trim removed 4 bases at V and 5 bases at J, leaving 6 bases unmatched. The CDR3 runs 15 residues. Germline assignment: CDR1 LGHNA and CDR2 YNFKEQ. The CDR3: CASSLRLAGDHEQYF. CDR3 DNA sequence: TGTGCCAGCAGCCTCCGACTAGCGGGAGACCACGAGCAGTACTTC.

The V and J genes are TRBV30 and TRBJ2-7, with TRBD1 identical over 8 bases. Trimming removed 1 base from V and 2 bases from J; junction bases left unmatched: 4. The CDR3 length is 14 residues. Per germline, CDR1 GTSNPN and CDR2 SVGIG (reference sequence). The CDR3 region is CAWSGLDRAYEQYF. CDR3 bases: TGTGCCTGGAGTGGTCTGGACAGGGCCTACGAGCAGTACTTC.

The rearrangement links TRBV10-2 to TRBJ1-6, with TRBD1 identical over 7 bases. Per the germline V gene, CDR1 is WSHSY and CDR2 is SAAADI. The CDR3 spans 19 residues. The V segment lost 1 base and the J segment 0 bases; nucleotides outside the gene matches: 9. As DNA, the CDR3 is TGCGCCAGCAGTGAGTTGATCAGCAGGGGGAGCTCCTATAATTCACCCCTCCACTTT. It is translated as CASSELISRGSSYNSPLHF.

V gene TRBV4-2 combines with J gene TRBJ1-4; 8 nucleotides align to TRBD1. This CDR3 has 18 amino acids. Germline V gene lookup returns CDR1 LGHNA and CDR2 YNFKEQ. Unmatched junction bases numbered 8, after V lost 2 bases and J lost 0 bases. The CDR3 region is CASSQPLGTGATNEKLFF. CDR3 DNA: TGTGCCAGCAGCCAACCCCTCGGGACAGGTGCAACTAATGAAAAACTGTTTTTT.

This rearrangement joins TRBV4-1 to TRBJ2-1, with 9 nucleotides matching TRBD1. The V gene end was trimmed by 3 bases and the J gene end by 8 bases; junction bases not matched to a gene: 17. Germline V gene lookup returns CDR1 MGHRA and CDR2 YSYEKL. The CDR3 loop spans 18 amino acids. Written as DNA, the CDR3 is TGCGCCAGCAGCCATGAAGGAGGATGGGGACAGGGTCGGGATGAGCAGTTCTTC. Encoded protein: CASSHEGGWGQGRDEQFF.

V is TRBV27 and J is TRBJ1-1, with D perhaps TRBD1 (5 bases). Germline V lookup: CDR1 MNHEY, CDR2 SMNVEV (reference sequence). Trimming shortened V by 0 bases and J by 5 bases, and 10 bases separated the two germline ends. This CDR3 is 14 amino acids long. CDR3 coding DNA: TGTGCCAGCAGTTTATCGCCAAGGACAACTGAAGCTTTCTTT. It yields the protein CASSLSPRTTEAFF.

The V call is TRBV10-2, the J call TRBJ2-3, with D perhaps matching TRBD2 (6 bases). This CDR3 contains 17 residues. V was shortened by 7 bases and J by 0 bases, with 20 bases between the two germline ends. The germline V gene encodes CDR1 WSHSY and CDR2 SAAADI. For the CDR3, the DNA is TGCGCCAGCATCCAATACTCTAGCGTGATAAGCACAGATACGCAGTATTTT. Amino acid sequence: CASIQYSSVISTDTQYF.

The count of this clone is one. J is TRBJ1-5 and V is TRBV4-1, with D unresolved. The germline CDR1 and CDR2 sequences are MGHRA and YSYEKL. The CDR3 has 13 residues. Trimming took 2 bases from V and 3 from J, leaving 5 bases between them. CDR3 region: CASSQQDNQPQHF. As DNA, the CDR3 is TGCGCCAGCAGCCAACAGGACAATCAGCCCCAGCATTTT.

The chain combines TRBV2 with TRBJ1-5, with a possible D match to TRBD1 (5 bases). V was trimmed by 3 bases and J by 4 bases, leaving 10 bases between them. Germline-derived CDR1 and CDR2 are SNHLY and FYNNEI. The length of the CDR3 is 14 residues. CDR3 sequence (DNA): TGTGCCAGCAGTGACAGGGTAGGGAATCAGCCCCAGCATTTT. Its protein product is CASSDRVGNQPQHF.

The J gene is TRBJ2-7, the V gene TRBV19; possibly TRBD2 for D (7 bases). The CDR3 is 15 residues long. V was pared by 6 bases and J by 3 bases, with 18 bases between. Germline V gives CDR1 LNHDA, CDR2 SQIVND (reference sequence). The DNA of the CDR3 is TGTGCCAGTAGCGCTTCCCAGGGAGGGGGCTACGAGCAGTACTTC. Translating it yields CASSASQGGGYEQYF.

The rearrangement links TRBV6-5 to TRBJ1-5, with D maybe TRBD1 (5 bases). V lost 0 bases to trimming and J lost 4 bases, with 7 bases between them. CDR3 length equals 14 residues. Germline V lookup: CDR1 MNHEY, CDR2 SVGAGI. The CDR3 DNA sequence: TGTGCCAGCAGTTACTCGGGGGGAAATCAGCCCCAGCATTTT. Its protein product is CASSYSGGNQPQHF.

V gene TRBV7-2 combines with J gene TRBJ2-1, with a weak D call TRBD2 (6 bases). This CDR3 contains 16 residues. V dropped 1 base and J dropped 6 bases, with 16 bases sitting between them. The germline gives CDR1 SGHTA, CDR2 FQGNSA. CDR3 bases: TGTGCCAGCAGCTTAGTAGGAGGGGCGGGATCCAATGAGCAGTTCTTC. Translating gives CASSLVGGAGSNEQFF.

This clone was counted a single time. V and J are TRBV6-5 and TRBJ2-3; no firm D call. V lost 6 bases to trimming and J lost 2 bases, with 6 bases between them. This CDR3 is 12 amino acids long. Germline V lookup: CDR1 MNHEY, CDR2 SVGAGI. This chain's CDR3 is CASSPNTDTQYF. The CDR3 coding sequence is TGTGCCAGCAGCCCTAACACAGATACGCAGTATTTT.

The V gene is TRBV11-2, the J gene TRBJ2-3, with 7 nucleotides matching TRBD2. Germline trimming cut 4 bases from V and 2 bases from J; bases unmatched to any gene: 12. The CDR3 loop spans 17 amino acids. The germline V gene has CDR1 SGHAT and CDR2 FQNNGV. The CDR3 DNA sequence: TGTGCCAGCAGCTCACCCGGACTAGAGCGCCCCACAGATACGCAGTATTTT. This gives the protein CASSSPGLERPTDTQYF.

The chain combines TRBV28 with TRBJ2-7, with D perhaps matching TRBD2 (5 bases). The CDR3 runs 15 residues. The V gene's germline CDR1 is MDHEN and CDR2 SYDVKM. V was pared by 4 bases and J by 2 bases, with 15 bases between. In DNA, the CDR3 is TGTGCCAGCAGTTCGCTTTGGGAGCGAACCTACGAGCAGTACTTC. It encodes CASSSLWERTYEQYF. Supplemented by reference TRBV28 and TRBJ2-7, the full variable domain reads DVKVTQSSRYLVKRTGEKVFLECVQDMDHENMFWYRQDPGLGLRLIYFSYDVKMKEKGDIPEGYSVSREKKERFSLILESASTNQTSMYLCASSSLWERTYEQYFGPGTRLTVT.